A selection of T cell receptor beta chains follows, all from one sample in a study of shared clonotypes between healthy human individuals. The protocol was immunoSEQ multiplex PCR, while the TCRdb copy is restricted to in-frame clones and leaves out a portion. The table records about 2 million clones, about 95% of them present only once. Input material: naive CD8+ T cells sorted from blood. The origin of the receptors is a man between 18 and 35 years old in good health. Both conserved end residues are part of each CDR3. Fields, in order: V gene, CDR3 protein.

>TRBV6-1
CASSDGRTEAFF
>TRBV27
CASSSRVNTEAFF
>TRBV9
CASSATESKNTGELFF
>TRBV9
CASSVSGNSPLHF
>TRBV7-6
CASSLWGQGSYNEQFF
>TRBV7-9
CASSFINNPGEQYF
>TRBV27
CASSDDYNEQFF
>TRBV27
CASSLQGTQETQYF
>TRBV4-3
CASSQDGQGKAFF
>TRBV5-6
CASSPPRTADLLREQYF
>TRBV28
CASSFGGDGYTF
>TRBV5-4
CASSFQGEGDYEQYF
>TRBV29-1
CSDCLAGETDTQYF
>TRBV4-1
CASSPRTSGTYEQYF
>TRBV27
CASRTLSQLSDGYTF
>TRBV5-6
CASSSDGLYGYTF
>TRBV5-6
CASSPRQAPPGELFF
>TRBV9
CASSPSGTGVYEQYF
>TRBV5-4
CASSLGFQVDKLGANSPLHF
>TRBV4-1
CASSQDNGLYEQYF
>TRBV27
CASSGQYF
>TRBV28
CASIGTGGEAFF
>TRBV30
CAWSLDPTYEQYF
>TRBV4-2
CASSQEGVNTEAFF
>TRBV5-4
CASSLTVNTEAFF
>TRBV28
CASRSGQVAF
>TRBV4-1
CASSQGDVETAQPQHF
>TRBV28
CASSLTFYEQYF
>TRBV7-2
CASTPRATSGRTGRHEQYF
>TRBV2
CASRWSGATYEQYF